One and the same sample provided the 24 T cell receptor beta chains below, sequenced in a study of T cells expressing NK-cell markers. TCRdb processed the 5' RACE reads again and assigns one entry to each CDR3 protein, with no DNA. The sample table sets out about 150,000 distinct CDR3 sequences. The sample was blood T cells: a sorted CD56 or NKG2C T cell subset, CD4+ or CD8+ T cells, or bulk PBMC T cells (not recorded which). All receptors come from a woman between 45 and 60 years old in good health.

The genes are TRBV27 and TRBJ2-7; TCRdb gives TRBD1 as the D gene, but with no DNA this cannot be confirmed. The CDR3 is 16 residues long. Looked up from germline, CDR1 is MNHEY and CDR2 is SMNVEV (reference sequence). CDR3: CASSLEGTARLYEQYF.

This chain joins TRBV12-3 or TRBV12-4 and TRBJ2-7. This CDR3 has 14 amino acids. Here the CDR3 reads CASSSQTNPYEQYF.

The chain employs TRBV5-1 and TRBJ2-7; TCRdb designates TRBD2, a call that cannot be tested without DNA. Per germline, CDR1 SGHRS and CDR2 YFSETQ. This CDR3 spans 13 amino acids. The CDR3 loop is CASSFSGSPEQYF. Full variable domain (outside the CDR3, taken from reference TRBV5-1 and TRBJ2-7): KAGVTQTPRYLIKTRGQQVTLSCSPISGHRSVSWYQQTPGQGLQFLFEYFSETQRNKGNFPGRFSGRQFSNSRSEMNVSTLELGDSALYLCASSFSGSPEQYFGPGTRLTVT.

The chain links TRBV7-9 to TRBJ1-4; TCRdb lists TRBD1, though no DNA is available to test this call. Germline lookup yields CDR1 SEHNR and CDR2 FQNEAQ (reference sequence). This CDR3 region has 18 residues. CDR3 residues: CASSSDRVEGALNEKLFF.

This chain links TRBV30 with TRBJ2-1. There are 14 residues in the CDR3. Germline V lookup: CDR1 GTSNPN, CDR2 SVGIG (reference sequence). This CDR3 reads CAWSLLGLYNEQFF. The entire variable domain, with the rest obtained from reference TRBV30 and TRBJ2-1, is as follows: SQTIHQWPATLVQPVGSPLSLECTVEGTSNPNLYWYRQAAGRGLQLLFYSVGIGQISSEVPQNLSASRPQDRQFILSSKKLLLSDSGFYLCAWSLLGLYNEQFFGPGTRLTVL.

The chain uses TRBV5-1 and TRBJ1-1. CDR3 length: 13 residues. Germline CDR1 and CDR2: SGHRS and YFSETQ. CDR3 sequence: CASSLARNTEAFF.

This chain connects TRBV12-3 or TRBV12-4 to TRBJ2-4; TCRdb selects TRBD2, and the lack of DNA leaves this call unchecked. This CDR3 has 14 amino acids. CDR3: CASSLIRDRNIQYF.

CDR3 protein: CASSYQGGSEAFF. The V and J genes are TRBV28 and TRBJ1-1. Per germline, CDR1 MDHEN and CDR2 SYDVKM. The length of the CDR3 is 13 residues.

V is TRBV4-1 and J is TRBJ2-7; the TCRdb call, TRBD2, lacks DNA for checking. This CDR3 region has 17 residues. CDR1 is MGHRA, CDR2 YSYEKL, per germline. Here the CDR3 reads CASSQALAGGLSYEQYF.

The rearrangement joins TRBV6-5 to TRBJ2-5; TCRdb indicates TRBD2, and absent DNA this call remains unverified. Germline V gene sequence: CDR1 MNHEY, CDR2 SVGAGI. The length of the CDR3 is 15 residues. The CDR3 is CASSYFEGGGETQYF.

CDR3 loop: CSVVEFGAEAFF. The chain is built from TRBV29-1 and TRBJ1-1. The CDR3 contains 12 residues. Germline-derived CDR1 and CDR2 are SQVTM and ANQGSEA. Together with reference TRBV29-1 and TRBJ1-1, the CDR3 gives the full variable domain: SAVISQKPSRDICQRGTSLTIQCQVDSQVTMMFWYRQQPGQSLTLIATANQGSEATYESGFVIDKFPISRPNLTFSTLTVSNMSPEDSSIYLCSVVEFGAEAFFGQGTRLTVV.

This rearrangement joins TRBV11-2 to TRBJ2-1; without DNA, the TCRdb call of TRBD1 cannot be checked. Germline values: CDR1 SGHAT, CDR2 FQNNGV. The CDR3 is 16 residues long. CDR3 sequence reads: CASSLFKGPPYNEQFF. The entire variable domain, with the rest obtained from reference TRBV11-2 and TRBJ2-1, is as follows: EAGVAQSPRYKIIEKRQSVAFWCNPISGHATLYWYQQILGQGPKLLIQFQNNGVVDDSQLPKDRFSAERLKGVDSTLKIQPAKLEDSAVYLCASSLFKGPPYNEQFFGPGTRLTVL.

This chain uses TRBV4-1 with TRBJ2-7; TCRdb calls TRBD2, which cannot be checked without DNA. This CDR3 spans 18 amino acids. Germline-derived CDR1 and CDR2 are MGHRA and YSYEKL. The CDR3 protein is CASSQVVRLVGDVYEQYF.

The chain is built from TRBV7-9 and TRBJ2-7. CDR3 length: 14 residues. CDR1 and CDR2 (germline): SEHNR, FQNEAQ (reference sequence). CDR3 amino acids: CASSLVGGDYEQYF.

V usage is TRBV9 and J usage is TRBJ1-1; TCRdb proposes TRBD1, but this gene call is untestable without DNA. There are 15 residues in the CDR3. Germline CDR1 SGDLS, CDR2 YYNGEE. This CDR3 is CASSAYRDGNTEAFF.

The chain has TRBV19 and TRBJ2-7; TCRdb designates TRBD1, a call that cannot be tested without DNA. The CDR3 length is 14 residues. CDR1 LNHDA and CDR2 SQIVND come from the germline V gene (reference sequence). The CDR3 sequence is CASSSGFQLYEQYF.

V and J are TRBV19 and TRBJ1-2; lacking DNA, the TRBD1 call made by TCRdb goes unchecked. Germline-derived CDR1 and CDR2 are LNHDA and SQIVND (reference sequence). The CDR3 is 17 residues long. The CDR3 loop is CASSLRTGSTLGYGYTF. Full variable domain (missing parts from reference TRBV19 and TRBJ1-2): DGGITQSPKYLFRKEGQNVTLSCEQNLNHDAMYWYRQDPGQGLRLIYYSQIVNDFQKGDIAEGYSVSREKKESFPLTVTSAQKNPTAFYLCASSLRTGSTLGYGYTFGSGTRLTVV.

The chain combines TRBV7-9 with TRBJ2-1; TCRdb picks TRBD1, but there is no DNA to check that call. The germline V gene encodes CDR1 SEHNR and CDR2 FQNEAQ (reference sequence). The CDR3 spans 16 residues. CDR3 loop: CASSPGETDSYNEQFF.

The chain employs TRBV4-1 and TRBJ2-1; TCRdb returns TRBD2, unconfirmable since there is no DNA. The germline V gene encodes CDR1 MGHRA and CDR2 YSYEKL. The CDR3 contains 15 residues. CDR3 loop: CASSLFSGSYNEQFF.

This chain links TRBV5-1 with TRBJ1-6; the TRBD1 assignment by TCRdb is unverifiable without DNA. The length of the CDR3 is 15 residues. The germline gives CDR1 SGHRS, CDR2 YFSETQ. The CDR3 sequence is CASSSGQGANSPLHF. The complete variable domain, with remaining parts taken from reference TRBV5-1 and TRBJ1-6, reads KAGVTQTPRYLIKTRGQQVTLSCSPISGHRSVSWYQQTPGQGLQFLFEYFSETQRNKGNFPGRFSGRQFSNSRSEMNVSTLELGDSALYLCASSSGQGANSPLHFGNGTRLTVT.

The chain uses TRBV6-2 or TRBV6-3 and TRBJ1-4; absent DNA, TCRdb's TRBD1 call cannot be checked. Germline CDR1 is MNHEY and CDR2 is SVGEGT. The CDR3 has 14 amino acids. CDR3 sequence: CASRPPGRNEKLFF.

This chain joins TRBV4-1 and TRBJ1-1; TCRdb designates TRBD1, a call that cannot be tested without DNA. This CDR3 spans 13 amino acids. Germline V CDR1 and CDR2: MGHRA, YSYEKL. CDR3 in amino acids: CASSQVQGNEAFF.

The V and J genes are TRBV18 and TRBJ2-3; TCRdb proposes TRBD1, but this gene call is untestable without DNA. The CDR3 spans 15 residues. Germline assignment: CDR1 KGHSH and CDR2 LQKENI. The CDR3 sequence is CASSPDRGSTDTQYF.

The CDR3 reads CASSTGLAGFEETQYF. This sequence joins TRBV19 and TRBJ2-5; as DNA is missing, the TRBD2 call by TCRdb cannot be tested. Germline lookup yields CDR1 LNHDA and CDR2 SQIVND (reference sequence). CDR3 size: 16 residues.